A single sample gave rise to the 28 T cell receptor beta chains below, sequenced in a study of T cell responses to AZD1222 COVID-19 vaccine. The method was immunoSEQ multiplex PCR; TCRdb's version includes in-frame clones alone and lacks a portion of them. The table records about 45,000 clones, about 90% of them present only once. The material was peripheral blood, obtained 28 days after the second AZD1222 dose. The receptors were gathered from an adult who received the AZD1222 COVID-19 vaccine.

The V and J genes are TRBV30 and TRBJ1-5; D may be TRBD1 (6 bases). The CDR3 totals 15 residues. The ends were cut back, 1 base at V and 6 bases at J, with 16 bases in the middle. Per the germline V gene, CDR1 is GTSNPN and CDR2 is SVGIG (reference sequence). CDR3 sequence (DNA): TGTGCCTGGAGTGCCCCCGGGGGCCCGGGTCAGCCCCAGCATTTT. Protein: CAWSAPGGPGQPQHF.

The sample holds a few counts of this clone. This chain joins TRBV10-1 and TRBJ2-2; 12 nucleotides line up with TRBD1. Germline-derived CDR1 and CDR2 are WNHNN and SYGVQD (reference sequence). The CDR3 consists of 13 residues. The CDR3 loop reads CTEGQGAPGELFF. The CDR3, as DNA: TGCACCGAGGGACAGGGGGCTCCCGGGGAGCTGTTTTTT.

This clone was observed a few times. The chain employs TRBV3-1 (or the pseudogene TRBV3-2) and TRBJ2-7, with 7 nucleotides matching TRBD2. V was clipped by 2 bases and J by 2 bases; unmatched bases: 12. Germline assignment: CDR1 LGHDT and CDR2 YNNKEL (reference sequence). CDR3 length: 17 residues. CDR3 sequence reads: CASSQTPGGIRTYEQYF. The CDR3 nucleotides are TGTGCCAGCAGCCAAACTCCGGGAGGAATACGGACCTACGAGCAGTACTTC.

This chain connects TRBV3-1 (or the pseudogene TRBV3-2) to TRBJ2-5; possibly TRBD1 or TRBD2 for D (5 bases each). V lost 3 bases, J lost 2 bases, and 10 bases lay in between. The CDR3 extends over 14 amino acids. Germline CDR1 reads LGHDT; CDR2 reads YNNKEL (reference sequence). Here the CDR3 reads CASSHLGEQETQYF. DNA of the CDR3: TGTGCCAGCAGCCATCTGGGGGAACAAGAGACCCAGTACTTC.

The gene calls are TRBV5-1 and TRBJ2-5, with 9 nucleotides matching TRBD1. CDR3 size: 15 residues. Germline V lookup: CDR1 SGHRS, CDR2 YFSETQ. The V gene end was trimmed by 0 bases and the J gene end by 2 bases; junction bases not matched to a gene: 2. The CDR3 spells CASSLEGTGQETQYF. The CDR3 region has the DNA TGCGCCAGCAGCTTGGAGGGGACAGGGCAAGAGACCCAGTACTTC.

The CDR3 nucleotides read TGTGCCAGCAGACCGGGACTAGCCAAAAACATTCAGTACTTC. As protein: CASRPGLAKNIQYF. The chain is built from TRBV2 and TRBJ2-4; perhaps TRBD2 as D (6 bases). Germline values: CDR1 SNHLY, CDR2 FYNNEI. This CDR3 is built from 14 residues. Trimming stripped 6 bases from V and 0 bases from J, with 9 bases between.

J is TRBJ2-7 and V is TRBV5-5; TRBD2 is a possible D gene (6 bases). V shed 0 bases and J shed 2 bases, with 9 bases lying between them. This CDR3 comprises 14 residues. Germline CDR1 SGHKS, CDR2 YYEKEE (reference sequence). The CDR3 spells CASSLVGEAYEQYF. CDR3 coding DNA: TGTGCCAGCAGCTTGGTGGGGGAGGCCTACGAGCAGTACTTC.

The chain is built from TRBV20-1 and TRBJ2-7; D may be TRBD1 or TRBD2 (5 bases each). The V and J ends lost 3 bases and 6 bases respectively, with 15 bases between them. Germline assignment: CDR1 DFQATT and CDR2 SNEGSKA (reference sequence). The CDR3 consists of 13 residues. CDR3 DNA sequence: TGCAGTGCTAGTGAACAGTTCGGGACCGAGCAGTACTTC. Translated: CSASEQFGTEQYF.

CDR3 coding DNA: TGTGCCATCAGCGAGAACACTGAAGCTTTCTTT. It translates to CAISENTEAFF. The rearrangement uses TRBV10-3 and TRBJ1-1; D remains ambiguous. The ends were cut back, 6 bases at V and 1 base at J, with 3 bases in the middle. The CDR3 has 11 residues. The germline gives CDR1 ENHRY, CDR2 SYGVKD.

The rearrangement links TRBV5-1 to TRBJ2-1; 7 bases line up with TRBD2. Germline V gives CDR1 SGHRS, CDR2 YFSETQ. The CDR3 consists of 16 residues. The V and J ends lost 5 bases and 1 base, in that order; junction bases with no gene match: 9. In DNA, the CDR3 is TGCGCCAGCAGTTTCGGCGGGGGTAGTTCCTACAATGAGCAGTTCTTC. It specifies CASSFGGGSSYNEQFF.

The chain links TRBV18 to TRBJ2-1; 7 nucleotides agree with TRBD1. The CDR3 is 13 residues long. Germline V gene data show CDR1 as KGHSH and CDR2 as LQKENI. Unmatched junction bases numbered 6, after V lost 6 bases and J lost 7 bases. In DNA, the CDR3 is TGTGCCAGCTCCCCGGACAGGACGAATGAGCAGTTCTTC. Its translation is CASSPDRTNEQFF. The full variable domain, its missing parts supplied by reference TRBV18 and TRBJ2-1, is NAGVMQNPRHLVRRRGQEARLRCSPMKGHSHVYWYRQLPEEGLKFMVYLQKENIIDESGMPKERFSAEFPKEGPSILRIQQVVRGDSAAYFCASSPDRTNEQFFGPGTRLTVL.

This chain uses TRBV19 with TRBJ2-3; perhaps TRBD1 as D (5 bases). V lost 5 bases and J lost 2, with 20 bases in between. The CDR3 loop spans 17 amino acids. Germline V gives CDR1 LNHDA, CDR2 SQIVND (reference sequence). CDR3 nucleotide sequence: TGTGCCAGTAGTCACCCCTCGAAAGGGGCCTTCACAGATACGCAGTATTTT. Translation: CASSHPSKGAFTDTQYF.

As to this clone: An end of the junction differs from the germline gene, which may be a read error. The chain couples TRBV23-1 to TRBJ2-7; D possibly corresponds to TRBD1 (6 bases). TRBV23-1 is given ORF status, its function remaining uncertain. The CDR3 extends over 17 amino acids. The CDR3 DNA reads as TGCGCCAGGAGTCGGCCCGGTGGCGGGCAGGGGACATGGGAGCAGTACTTC. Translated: CARSRPGGGQGTWEQYF.

CDR3 protein: CASSSTVLSGGELFF. The CDR3 DNA is TGTGCCAGCAGCTCTACCGTTCTCTCAGGAGGGGAGCTGTTTTTT. The chain joins TRBV7-6 to TRBJ2-2; D ambiguous. The V and J ends lost 4 bases and 8 bases respectively, with 17 bases between them. The CDR3 consists of 15 residues. Germline V gene sequence: CDR1 SGHVS, CDR2 FNYEAQ.

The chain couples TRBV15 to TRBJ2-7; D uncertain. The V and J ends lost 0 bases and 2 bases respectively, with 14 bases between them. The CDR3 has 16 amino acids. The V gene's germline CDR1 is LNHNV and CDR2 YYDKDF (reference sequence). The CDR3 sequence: CATSRDLRTATYEQYF. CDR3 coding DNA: TGTGCCACCAGCAGAGATTTAAGGACCGCTACCTACGAGCAGTACTTC.

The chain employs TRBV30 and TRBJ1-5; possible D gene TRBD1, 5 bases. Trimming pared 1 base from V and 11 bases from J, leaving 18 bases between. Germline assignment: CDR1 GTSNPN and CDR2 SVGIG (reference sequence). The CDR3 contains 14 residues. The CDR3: CAWSGGLFGQAQHF. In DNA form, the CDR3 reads TGTGCCTGGAGTGGGGGACTCTTCGGCCAGGCCCAGCATTTT.

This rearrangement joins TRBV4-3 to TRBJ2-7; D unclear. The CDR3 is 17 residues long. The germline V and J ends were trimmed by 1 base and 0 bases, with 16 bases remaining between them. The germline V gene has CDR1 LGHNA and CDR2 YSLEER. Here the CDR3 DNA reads TGCGCCAGCAGCCAAGTGGTCCTCAGGTCCAGCTCCTACGAGCAGTACTTC. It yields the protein CASSQVVLRSSSYEQYF.

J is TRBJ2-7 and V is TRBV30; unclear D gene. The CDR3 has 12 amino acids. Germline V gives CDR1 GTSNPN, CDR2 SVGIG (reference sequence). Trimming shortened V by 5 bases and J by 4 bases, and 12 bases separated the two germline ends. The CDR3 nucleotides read TGTGCCTGGTCGTCGGTGATGTACGAGCAGTACTTC. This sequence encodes CAWSSVMYEQYF.

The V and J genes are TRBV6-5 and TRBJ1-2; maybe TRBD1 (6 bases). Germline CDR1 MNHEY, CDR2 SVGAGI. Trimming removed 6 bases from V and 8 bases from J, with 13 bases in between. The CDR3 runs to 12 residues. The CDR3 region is CASSSGARGYTF. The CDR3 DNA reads TGTGCCAGCAGCTCAGGGGCTAGGGGCTACACCTTC.

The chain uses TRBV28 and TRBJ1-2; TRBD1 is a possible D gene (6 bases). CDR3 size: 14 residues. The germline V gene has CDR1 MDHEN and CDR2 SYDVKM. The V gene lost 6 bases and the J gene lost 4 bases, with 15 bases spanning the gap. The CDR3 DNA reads TGTGCCAGCAGGCGTGGGGGCGGTATCTATGGCTACACCTTC. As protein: CASRRGGGIYGYTF.

CDR3 in amino acids: CASSVGPNTEAFF. CDR3 DNA sequence: TGTGCCAGCAGCGTAGGACCGAACACTGAAGCTTTCTTT. The chain joins TRBV9 to TRBJ1-1; D not resolved. Germline V CDR1 and CDR2: SGDLS, YYNGEE. V was trimmed by 0 bases and J by 1 base, leaving 4 bases between them. The CDR3 spans 13 residues. The full variable domain, completed using reference TRBV9 and TRBJ1-1, is DSGVTQTPKHLITATGQRVTLRCSPRSGDLSVYWYQQSLDQGLQFLIQYYNGEERAKGNILERFSAQQFPDLHSELNLSSLELGDSALYFCASSVGPNTEAFFGQGTRLTVV.

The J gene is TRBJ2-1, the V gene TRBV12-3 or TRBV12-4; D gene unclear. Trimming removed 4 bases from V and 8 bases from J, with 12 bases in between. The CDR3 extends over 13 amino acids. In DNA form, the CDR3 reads TGTGCCAGCAGTTCCCAGACCCACGATGAGCAGTTCTTC. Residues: CASSSQTHDEQFF.

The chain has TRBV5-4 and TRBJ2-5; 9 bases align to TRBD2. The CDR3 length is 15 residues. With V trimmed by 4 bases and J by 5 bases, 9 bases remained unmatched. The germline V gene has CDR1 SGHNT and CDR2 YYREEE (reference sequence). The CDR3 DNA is TGTGCCAGCAGCATTCCGGGACTAGCAGCTGAGACCCAGTACTTC. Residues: CASSIPGLAAETQYF.

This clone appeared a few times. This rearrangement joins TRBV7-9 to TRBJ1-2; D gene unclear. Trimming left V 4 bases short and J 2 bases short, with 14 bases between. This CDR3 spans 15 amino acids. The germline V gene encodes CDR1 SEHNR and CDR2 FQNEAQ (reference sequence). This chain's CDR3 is CASSSPATRNYGYTF. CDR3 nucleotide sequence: TGTGCCAGCAGCTCCCCCGCGACAAGGAACTATGGCTACACCTTC.

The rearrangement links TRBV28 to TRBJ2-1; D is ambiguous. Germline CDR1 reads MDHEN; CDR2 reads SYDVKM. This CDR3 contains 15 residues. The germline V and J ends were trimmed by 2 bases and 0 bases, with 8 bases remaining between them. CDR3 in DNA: TGTGCCAGCAGTTTAGTCCCGGTCTCCTACAATGAGCAGTTCTTC. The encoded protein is CASSLVPVSYNEQFF.

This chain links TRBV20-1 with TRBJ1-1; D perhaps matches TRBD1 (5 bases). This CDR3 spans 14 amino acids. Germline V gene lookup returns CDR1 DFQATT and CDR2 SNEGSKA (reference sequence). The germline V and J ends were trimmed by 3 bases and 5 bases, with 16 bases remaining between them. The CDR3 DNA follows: TGCAGTGCTAGTTGGGGCGGTACGGGGACTGAAGCTTTCTTT. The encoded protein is CSASWGGTGTEAFF.

In DNA form, the CDR3 reads TGTGCCATCAGGGCAGGGGGTACCTACAACACCGGGGAGCTGTTTTTT. Translation: CAIRAGGTYNTGELFF. The chain recombines TRBV10-3 with TRBJ2-2; 7 bases are shared with TRBD1. Losses at the gene ends were 6 bases for V and 2 bases for J; bases not matched to a gene: 9. Per the germline V gene, CDR1 is ENHRY and CDR2 is SYGVKD. The CDR3 sequence is 16 residues long.

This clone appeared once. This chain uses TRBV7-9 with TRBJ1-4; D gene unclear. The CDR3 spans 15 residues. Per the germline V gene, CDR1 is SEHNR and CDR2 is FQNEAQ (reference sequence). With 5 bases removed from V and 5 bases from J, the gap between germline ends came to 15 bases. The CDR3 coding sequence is TGTGCCAGCAGCCCCGGTGACGGTGACAATGAAAAACTGTTTTTT. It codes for CASSPGDGDNEKLFF.